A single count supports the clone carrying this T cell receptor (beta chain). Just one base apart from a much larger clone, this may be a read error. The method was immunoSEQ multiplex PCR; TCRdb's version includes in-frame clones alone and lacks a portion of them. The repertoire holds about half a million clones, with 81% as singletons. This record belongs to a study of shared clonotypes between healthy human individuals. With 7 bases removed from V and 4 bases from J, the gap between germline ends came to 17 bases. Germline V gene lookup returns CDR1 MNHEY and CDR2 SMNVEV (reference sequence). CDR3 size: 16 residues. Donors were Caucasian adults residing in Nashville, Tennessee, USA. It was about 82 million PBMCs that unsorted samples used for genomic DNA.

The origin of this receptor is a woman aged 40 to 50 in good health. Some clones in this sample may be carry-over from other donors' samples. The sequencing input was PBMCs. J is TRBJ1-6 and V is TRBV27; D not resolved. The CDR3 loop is CASTTRGAGYNSPLHF. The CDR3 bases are TGTGCCAGCACCACGCGAGGCGCGGGATATAATTCACCCCTCCACTTT.